The 29 T cell receptor beta chains below all came from one sample that was sequenced in a study of blood T cell repertoires in COVID-19. Clones were read by immunoSEQ multiplex PCR, and TCRdb kept only the in-frame ones, dropping some. The sample holds 400,000 or so clones, 85% to 90% seen once. Sequencing input: PBMCs or T cells enriched from blood (not recorded which). The receptors stem from a man younger than 45 who had recovered from COVID-19.

This clone appeared a single time. V is TRBV18 and J is TRBJ2-5; D gene unclear. The CDR3 sequence is 15 residues long. Trimming removed 2 bases at V and 5 bases at J, with 15 bases between. From germline, CDR1 is KGHSH and CDR2 LQKENI. The CDR3 nucleotides read TGTGCCAGCTCACCAGTCCTGCTAGGTAGCGAGACCCAGTACTTC. Its protein product is CASSPVLLGSETQYF.

This chain connects TRBV12-3 or TRBV12-4 to TRBJ1-5, with D possibly matching TRBD1 (6 bases). This CDR3 spans 11 amino acids. The germline V and J ends were trimmed by 8 bases and 7 bases, with 9 bases remaining between them. CDR3 nucleotides: TGTGCCAGCTCGGGGGGCCAGCCCCAGCATTTT. Residues: CASSGGQPQHF.

The chain has TRBV25-1 and TRBJ2-7; possible D gene TRBD1, 6 bases. This CDR3 is 15 amino acids long. Trimming shortened V by 4 bases and J by 4 bases, and 17 bases separated the two germline ends. Germline assignment: CDR1 MGHDK and CDR2 SYGVNS. The CDR3 reads CASSVGALTGYEQYF. The CDR3 DNA follows: TGTGCCAGCAGTGTGGGGGCATTGACGGGATACGAGCAGTACTTC.

This chain connects TRBV27 to TRBJ2-7; D is possibly TRBD2 (6 bases). The CDR3 is 12 amino acids. Germline CDR1 and CDR2: MNHEY and SMNVEV (reference sequence). Written as DNA, the CDR3 is TGTGTCTCCTGGGGGACTGAAGAAGGGCAGTACTTC. Translation gives CVSWGTEEGQYF.

V and J are TRBV4-1 and TRBJ2-1; D is perhaps TRBD2 (5 bases). The germline V gene has CDR1 MGHRA and CDR2 YSYEKL. The CDR3 loop spans 12 amino acids. The V and J ends lost 2 bases and 8 bases respectively, with 7 bases between them. CDR3 nucleotide sequence: TGCGCCAGCAGCCAAACCGGGGATGAGCAGTTCTTC. Protein product: CASSQTGDEQFF.

The V call is TRBV6-1, the J call TRBJ2-1, with D hard to call. V lost 3 bases, J lost 4 bases, and 13 bases lay in between. This CDR3 contains 15 residues. Germline-derived CDR1 and CDR2 are MNHNS and SASEGT. The CDR3 spells CASSDGWAVYNEQFF. Written as DNA, the CDR3 is TGTGCCAGCAGTGATGGTTGGGCCGTGTACAATGAGCAGTTCTTC.

The gene calls are TRBV7-8 and TRBJ1-1; 9 bases fit TRBD1. V shed 3 bases and J 4 bases; nucleotides not matched to a gene: 3. The CDR3 covers 14 residues. Germline lookup yields CDR1 SGHVS and CDR2 FQNEAQ. This CDR3 reads CASSFQGQGTEAFF. In DNA form, the CDR3 reads TGTGCCAGCAGCTTTCAGGGACAGGGCACTGAAGCTTTCTTT.

The V call is TRBV5-6, the J call TRBJ2-1; D gene unclear. The V end was cut by 1 base, the J end by 5 bases, with 13 bases between. The CDR3 spans 15 residues. CDR1 and CDR2 (germline): SGHDT, YYEEEE. CDR3: CASSLIELHDNEQFF. DNA for the CDR3: TGTGCCAGCAGCTTGATCGAACTGCACGACAATGAGCAGTTCTTC.

The chain couples TRBV9 to TRBJ2-3, with 8 bases identical to TRBD2. V lost 3 bases and J lost 2; bases outside the gene matches: 8. Germline loops: CDR1 SGDLS, CDR2 YYNGEE. The CDR3 has 16 amino acids. CDR3 region: CASSGLGLEYTDTQYF. The CDR3 DNA follows: TGTGCCAGCAGCGGCCTGGGACTAGAATACACAGATACGCAGTATTTT.

The rearrangement links TRBV28 to TRBJ2-5, with 15 bases identical to TRBD2. Germline lookup yields CDR1 MDHEN and CDR2 SYDVKM. V shed 3 bases, J shed 5 bases, and the junction held 10 bases outside the gene matches. The CDR3 loop spans 18 amino acids. The CDR3 here is CASSFIRTSGRAGETQYF. The CDR3, as DNA: TGTGCCAGCAGTTTTATAAGGACTAGCGGGAGGGCCGGGGAGACCCAGTACTTC.

The chain employs TRBV7-9 and TRBJ1-3; TRBD1 matches at 8 bases. Unmatched junction bases numbered 7, after V lost 5 bases and J lost 4 bases. This CDR3 region has 15 residues. Germline assignment: CDR1 SEHNR and CDR2 FQNEAQ (reference sequence). CDR3 region: CASSIGQGLGNTIYF. The CDR3 DNA reads as TGTGCCAGCAGCATCGGACAGGGTTTAGGAAACACCATATATTTT. Drawing the rest from reference TRBV7-9 and TRBJ1-3, the complete variable domain is DTGVSQNPRHKITKRGQNVTFRCDPISEHNRLYWYRQTLGQGPEFLTYFQNEAQLEKSRLLSDRFSAERPKGSFSTLEIQRTEQGDSAMYLCASSIGQGLGNTIYFGEGSWLTVV.

The V gene is TRBV7-6, the J gene TRBJ2-1; 11 bases are a match to TRBD1. This CDR3 has 15 residues. The V gene end was trimmed by 6 bases and the J gene end by 6 bases; junction bases not matched to a gene: 7. The germline gives CDR1 SGHVS, CDR2 FNYEAQ. In DNA form, the CDR3 reads TGTGCCAGCAGGGACAGGGGGCGGGATAGCAATGAGCAGTTCTTC. This gives the protein CASRDRGRDSNEQFF. Together with reference TRBV7-6 and TRBJ2-1, the CDR3 gives the full variable domain: GAGVSQSPRYKVTKRGQDVALRCDPISGHVSLYWYRQALGQGPEFLTYFNYEAQQDKSGLPNDRFSAERPEGSISTLTIQRTEQRDSAMYRCASRDRGRDSNEQFFGPGTRLTVL.

As to this clone: This sample also contains other DNA sequences that code for the same CDR3. The genes are TRBV7-2 and TRBJ2-7; 12 positions match TRBD2. The trim removed 4 bases at V and 4 bases at J, leaving 2 bases unmatched. Germline CDR1 SGHTA, CDR2 FQGNSA. The CDR3 contains 14 residues. CDR3 coding DNA: TGTGCCAGCAGCTCGACTAGCGGGAGTTACGAGCAGTACTTC. As protein: CASSSTSGSYEQYF.

The chain couples TRBV6-5 to TRBJ2-3; D unresolved. The germline V gene encodes CDR1 MNHEY and CDR2 SVGAGI. Trimming left V 1 base short and J 0 bases short, with 5 bases between. There are 14 residues in the CDR3. This CDR3 reads CASSYYQSTDTQYF. The CDR3 DNA sequence: TGTGCCAGCAGTTACTACCAGAGCACAGATACGCAGTATTTT.

This clone is a singleton in its sample. The V gene is TRBV3-1 (or the pseudogene TRBV3-2), the J gene TRBJ2-3; D might be TRBD2 (5 bases). The CDR3 has 15 amino acids. With 3 bases removed from V and 6 bases from J, the gap between germline ends came to 16 bases. The V gene's germline CDR1 is LGHDT and CDR2 YNNKEL (reference sequence). The chain's CDR3 is CASSQRGLGSDTQYF. The CDR3 coding sequence is TGTGCCAGCAGCCAGCGCGGGCTAGGCTCCGATACGCAGTATTTT.

The rearrangement uses TRBV3-1 (or the pseudogene TRBV3-2) and TRBJ2-1; 15 bases are shared with TRBD2. The CDR3 runs to 17 residues. J lost 7 bases, V lost 4 bases, and 8 bases had no gene match. Germline V CDR1 and CDR2: LGHDT, YNNKEL (reference sequence). For the CDR3, the DNA is TGTGCCAGCAGCCTAGGACTAGCGGGAGGGCCGGGGAATGAGCAGTTCTTC. This encodes CASSLGLAGGPGNEQFF.

The table lists this clone with a count of one. The chain combines TRBV29-1 with TRBJ2-5; maybe TRBD1 (5 bases). Germline V gene data show CDR1 as SQVTM and CDR2 as ANQGSEA. V was shortened by 3 bases and J by 5 bases, with 10 bases between the two germline ends. The CDR3 length is 12 residues. CDR3: CSVDKGRETQYF. In DNA, the CDR3 is TGCAGCGTTGATAAGGGGCGGGAGACCCAGTACTTC.

This chain connects TRBV18 to TRBJ1-1; 9 bases are shared with TRBD1. CDR1 KGHSH and CDR2 LQKENI come from the germline V gene. This CDR3 region has 17 residues. With V trimmed by 5 bases and J by 0 bases, 10 bases remained unmatched. The CDR3 DNA follows: TGTGCCAGCTCAAATGGACAGGGGAGAGGCATGAACACTGAAGCTTTCTTT. Translation: CASSNGQGRGMNTEAFF.

The CDR3 bases are TGCGCCAGCAGCTTGGCACCGGTGTCGGGGAGTGAAAAACTGTTTTTT. As protein: CASSLAPVSGSEKLFF. V usage is TRBV5-1 and J usage is TRBJ1-4; D call uncertain. Trimming stripped 0 bases from V and 7 bases from J, with 16 bases between. CDR3 length: 16 residues. Germline CDR1 is SGHRS and CDR2 is YFSETQ.

This chain connects TRBV18 to TRBJ1-5; possibly TRBD1 for D (6 bases). Germline V gene lookup returns CDR1 KGHSH and CDR2 LQKENI. The germline V and J ends were trimmed by 3 bases and 10 bases, with 25 bases remaining between them. The CDR3 is made up of 17 amino acids. CDR3 residues: CASSPKGPPQGDRPQHF. In nucleotides, the CDR3 is TGTGCCAGCTCACCGAAAGGACCGCCACAGGGAGATCGACCCCAGCATTTT.

The chain is built from TRBV11-2 and TRBJ2-7; the D is unclear. The CDR3 spans 13 residues. The germline CDR1 and CDR2 sequences are SGHAT and FQNNGV. The V end lost 2 bases, the J end lost 6 bases, and 11 bases lay between the germline ends. The CDR3 loop reads CASSLKLAGEQYF. As DNA, the CDR3 is TGTGCCAGCAGCTTAAAGTTAGCCGGCGAGCAGTACTTC.

In the case of this clone: Distinct nucleotide sequences in the sample also encode this CDR3. This rearrangement joins TRBV2 to TRBJ2-7, with D possibly matching TRBD1 (6 bases). Germline V gives CDR1 SNHLY, CDR2 FYNNEI. The CDR3 length is 12 residues. The V end lost 7 bases, the J end lost 7 bases, and 14 bases lay between the germline ends. The CDR3 region has the DNA TGTGCCAGCAAGGACAGCTTCTATGAGCAGTACTTC. This gives the protein CASKDSFYEQYF.

The V and J genes are TRBV4-1 and TRBJ2-1; TRBD1 aligns across 8 bases. Germline V gene data show CDR1 as MGHRA and CDR2 as YSYEKL. J gave up 8 bases and V 3 bases, and 15 bases lay outside the gene matches. This CDR3 region has 17 residues. Here the CDR3 reads CASSHPSGRGLPHEQFF. In DNA, the CDR3 is TGCGCCAGCAGCCACCCCAGTGGCAGGGGGCTTCCCCATGAGCAGTTCTTC.

V and J are TRBV3-1 (or the pseudogene TRBV3-2) and TRBJ1-6, with 8 bases that match TRBD1. The length of the CDR3 is 15 residues. The ends lost 5 bases at V and 7 bases at J; junction bases unmatched: 7. Looked up from germline, CDR1 is LGHDT and CDR2 is YNNKEL (reference sequence). The CDR3 DNA reads TGTGCCAGCAGCATCCGACAGGGGCCAAATTCACCCCTCCACTTT. Its protein product is CASSIRQGPNSPLHF.

V gene TRBV7-9 combines with J gene TRBJ1-2; TRBD1 matches 8 bases. Germline trimming cut 11 bases from V and 8 bases from J; bases unmatched to any gene: 13. The CDR3 is 13 residues long. The germline V gene encodes CDR1 SEHNR and CDR2 FQNEAQ (reference sequence). DNA of the CDR3: TGTGCCTGTTTAGGGCAGGGGGCTTTCGGCTACACCTTC. Translating gives CACLGQGAFGYTF.

The V call is TRBV24-1, the J call TRBJ2-7; TRBD1 matches at 9 bases. This CDR3 is built from 13 residues. The ends lost 9 bases at V and 3 bases at J; junction bases unmatched: 5. Germline CDR1 reads KGHDR; CDR2 reads SFDVKD. CDR3 bases: TGTGCCACCGGACCGGGACAGGGCTACGAGCAGTACTTC. The encoded protein is CATGPGQGYEQYF.

The J gene is TRBJ2-7, the V gene TRBV4-1; 8 bases map to TRBD2. The V and J ends lost 0 bases and 0 bases, in that order; junction bases with no gene match: 7. Germline CDR1 is MGHRA and CDR2 is YSYEKL. There are 17 residues in the CDR3. CDR3 in amino acids: CASSQENGGAISYEQYF. CDR3 DNA sequence: TGCGCCAGCAGCCAAGAGAACGGGGGGGCAATCTCCTACGAGCAGTACTTC.

V is TRBV7-2 and J is TRBJ1-5; TRBD1 aligns across 10 bases. V was pared by 1 base and J by 4 bases, with 4 bases of the junction left unmatched. The CDR3 spans 16 residues. Germline CDR1 is SGHTA and CDR2 is FQGNSA. In DNA form, the CDR3 reads TGTGCCAGCAGCTTAGAGGACAGGGGGACGAATCAGCCCCAGCATTTT. This gives the protein CASSLEDRGTNQPQHF. The whole variable domain, remainder taken from reference TRBV7-2 and TRBJ1-5, is GAGVSQSPSNKVTEKGKDVELRCDPISGHTALYWYRQSLGQGLEFLIYFQGNSAPDKSGLPSDRFSAERTGGSVSTLTIQRTQQEDSAVYLCASSLEDRGTNQPQHFGDGTRLSIL.

This chain connects TRBV19 to TRBJ2-1, with D tentatively TRBD2 (6 bases). Trimming took 10 bases from V and 0 from J, leaving 13 bases between them. CDR3 size: 14 residues. Per the germline V gene, CDR1 is LNHDA and CDR2 is SQIVND (reference sequence). CDR3 nucleotides: TGTGCCACAGAGGAGGGGAGCTCCTACAATGAGCAGTTCTTC. It yields the protein CATEEGSSYNEQFF.